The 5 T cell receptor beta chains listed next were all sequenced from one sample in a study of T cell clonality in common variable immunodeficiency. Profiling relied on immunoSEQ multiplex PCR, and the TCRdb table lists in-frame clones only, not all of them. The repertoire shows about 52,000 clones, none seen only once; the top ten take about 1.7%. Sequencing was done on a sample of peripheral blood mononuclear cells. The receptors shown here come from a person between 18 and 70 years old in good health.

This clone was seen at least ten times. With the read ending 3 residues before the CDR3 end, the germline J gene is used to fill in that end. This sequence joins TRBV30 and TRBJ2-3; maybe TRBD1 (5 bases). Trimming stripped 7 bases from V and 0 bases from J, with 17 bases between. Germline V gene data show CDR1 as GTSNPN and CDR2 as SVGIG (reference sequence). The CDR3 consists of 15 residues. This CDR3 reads CAYRVGHGSTDTQYF. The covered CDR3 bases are TGTGCCTATAGGGTGGGGCACGGTAGCACAGATACG.

CDR3 region: CASSFGGVRNEQFF. The CDR3 bases that were read are TGCGCCAGCAGCTTCGGGGGGGTCCGGAATGAG. This sequence joins TRBV5-1 and TRBJ2-1, with TRBD2 matching 8 bases. The sequenced fragment ends 3 residues before the CDR3 boundary, so the rest is inferred from the germline J gene. With 2 bases clipped from V and 7 bases from J, the junction kept 5 bases outside the gene matches. CDR1 and CDR2 (germline): SGHRS, YFSETQ. This CDR3 contains 14 residues.

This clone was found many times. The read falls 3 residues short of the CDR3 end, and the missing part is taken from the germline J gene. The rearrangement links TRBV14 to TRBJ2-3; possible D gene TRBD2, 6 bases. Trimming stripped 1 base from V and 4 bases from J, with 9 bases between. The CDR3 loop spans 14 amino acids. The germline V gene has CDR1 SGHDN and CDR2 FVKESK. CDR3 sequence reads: CASSQARRADTQYF. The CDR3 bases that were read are TGTGCCAGCAGCCAAGCCCGGAGGGCAGATACG.

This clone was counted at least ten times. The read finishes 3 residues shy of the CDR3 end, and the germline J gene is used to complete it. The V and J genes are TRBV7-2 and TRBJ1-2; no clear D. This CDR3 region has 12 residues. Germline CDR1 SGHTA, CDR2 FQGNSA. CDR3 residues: CASSLVTYGYTF. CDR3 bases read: TGTGCCAGCAGTCTAGTCACCTACGGC. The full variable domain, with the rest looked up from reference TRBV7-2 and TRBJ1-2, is GAGVSQSPSNKVTEKGKDVELRCDPISGHTALYWYRQSLGQGLEFLIYFQGNSAPDKSGLPSDRFSAERTGGSVSTLTIQRTQQEDSAVYLCASSLVTYGYTFGSGTRLTVV.

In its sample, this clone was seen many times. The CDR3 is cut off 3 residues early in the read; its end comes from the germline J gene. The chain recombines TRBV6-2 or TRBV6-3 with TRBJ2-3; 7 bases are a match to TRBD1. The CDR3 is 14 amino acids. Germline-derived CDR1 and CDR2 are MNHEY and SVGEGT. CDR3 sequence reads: CASSPNLQGQPQYF. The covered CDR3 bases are TGTGCCAGCAGTCCGAATTTACAGGGACAGCCG.